A selection of T cell receptor beta chains follows, all from one sample in a study of cytomegalovirus exposure and HLA in healthy donors. Clones were read by immunoSEQ multiplex PCR, and TCRdb kept only the in-frame ones, dropping some. This table has about 220,000 clones, around 80% appearing once. Sequencing was done on a sample of PBMCs. Receptor source: a boy aged 2 to 10 in good health and CMV-seronegative. Both conserved end residues are part of each CDR3. The D gene is left open where the match is weak. Rows give clone size only sometimes, using once, few, many, or a class for an expanded clone.

>.|TRBV9|TRBJ1-1|.
CASSVVGGWTEAFF
TGTGCCAGCAGCGTAGTCGGGGGTTGGACTGAAGCTTTCTTT
>.|TRBV4-2|TRBJ2-5|.
CASSQVSQETQYF
TGTGCCAGCAGCCAAGTATCCCAAGAGACCCAGTACTTC
>TRBD2|TRBV27|TRBJ2-7|.
CASRISGGAAEQYF
TGTGCCAGCAGGATAAGCGGGGGGGCCGCCGAGCAGTACTTC
>.|TRBV20-1|TRBJ2-7|.
CSARRGGEQYF
TGCAGTGCTCGCCGTGGAGGGGAGCAGTACTTC
>.|TRBV27|TRBJ2-1|.
CASRRGLPPYNEQFF
TGTGCCAGCAGGAGGGGACTCCCTCCGTACAATGAGCAGTTCTTC
>TRBD2|TRBV7-2|TRBJ2-1|once
CASSLDGTSGPGEQFF
TGTGCCAGCAGCTTAGACGGGACTAGCGGCCCAGGAGAGCAGTTCTTC
>.|TRBV9|TRBJ1-2|.
CASSVALGGNYGYTF
TGTGCCAGCAGCGTAGCTCTAGGGGGAAACTATGGCTACACCTTC
>.|TRBV27|TRBJ2-3|.
CASSFRLALRGTDTQYF
TGTGCCAGCAGTTTCAGGCTAGCGTTAAGGGGCACAGATACGCAGTATTTT
>.|TRBV28|TRBJ1-5|.
CASSLPGFFDSNQPQHF
TGTGCCAGCAGTTTGCCGGGATTTTTTGATAGCAATCAGCCCCAGCATTTT
>TRBD1|TRBV19|TRBJ1-6|.
CASSSTGTGGAYSYNSPLHF
TGTGCCAGTAGTAGCACCGGGACAGGGGGCGCCTACTCCTATAATTCACCCCTCCACTTT
>TRBD2|TRBV15|TRBJ2-1|.
CATSRPNGRRFLDNEQFF
TGTGCCACCAGCAGGCCGAACGGGAGGCGATTTTTAGACAATGAGCAGTTCTTC
>TRBD1|TRBV27|TRBJ1-2|.
CASSYGQGANGYTF
TGTGCCAGCAGTTACGGACAGGGGGCTAATGGCTACACCTTC
>TRBD1|TRBV29-1|TRBJ1-2|.
CSVSTGDYGYTF
TGCAGCGTTTCGACAGGGGACTATGGCTACACCTTC
>.|TRBV10-1|TRBJ2-1|few
CASSESQGSYNEQFF
TGCGCCAGCAGTGAGTCACAGGGCTCCTACAATGAGCAGTTCTTC
>.|TRBV11-2|TRBJ1-2|.
CASSWKGVNYGYTF
TGTGCCAGCAGCTGGAAGGGGGTAAACTATGGCTACACCTTC
>.|TRBV2|TRBJ2-7|once
CASRGSGYEQYF
TGTGCCAGCAGGGGTAGCGGCTACGAGCAGTACTTC